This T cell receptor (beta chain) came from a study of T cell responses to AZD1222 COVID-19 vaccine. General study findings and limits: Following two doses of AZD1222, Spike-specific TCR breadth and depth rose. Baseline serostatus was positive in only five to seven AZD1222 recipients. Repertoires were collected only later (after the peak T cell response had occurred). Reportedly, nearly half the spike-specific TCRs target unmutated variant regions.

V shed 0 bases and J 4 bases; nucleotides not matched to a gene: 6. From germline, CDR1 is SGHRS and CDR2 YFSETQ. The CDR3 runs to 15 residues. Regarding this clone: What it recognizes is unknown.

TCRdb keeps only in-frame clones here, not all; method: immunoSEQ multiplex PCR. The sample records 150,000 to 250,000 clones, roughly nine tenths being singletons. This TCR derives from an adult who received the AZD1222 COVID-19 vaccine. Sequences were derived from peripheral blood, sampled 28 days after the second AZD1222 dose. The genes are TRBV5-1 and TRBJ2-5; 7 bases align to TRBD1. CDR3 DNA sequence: TGCGCCAGCAGCTTGGCCCTGACAGGGCTAGAGACCCAGTACTTC. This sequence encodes CASSLALTGLETQYF.